The 32 T cell receptor beta chains below come from one sample, sequenced in a study of T cells in Graves' hyperthyroidism and ophthalmopathy. RNA transcripts served as the template for amplifying TCR beta CDR3 regions. The HTBI primer set served for first-round RT-PCR of the TCR CDR3. TCRdb re-derived calls from the multiplex PCR reads in MiXCR, one entry per CDR3 protein. The sample lists 470,000 or so distinct CDR3 sequences; around 21% were seen once. The sample comprised blood. The receptors shown here come from a man between 18 and 35 years old with Graves' hyperthyroidism.

Ten or more counts support this clonotype. The chain is built from TRBV5-5 and TRBJ2-2; D is unresolved. V shed 3 bases and J shed 2 bases, with 5 bases lying between them. The CDR3 has 13 amino acids. The germline V gene encodes CDR1 SGHKS and CDR2 YYEKEE (reference sequence). CDR3 protein: CASSSRNTGELFF. The CDR3 nucleotides read TGTGCCAGCAGCTCCCGAAACACCGGGGAGCTGTTTTTT.

This clonotype was observed at least ten times. The V gene is TRBV20-1, the J gene TRBJ2-5, with 8 nucleotides matching TRBD1. This CDR3 is built from 15 residues. Looked up from germline, CDR1 is DFQATT and CDR2 is SNEGSKA (reference sequence). V gave up 6 bases and J gave up 4 bases; unmatched junction bases: 13. This CDR3 is CSAVWTGRWAETQYF. DNA for the CDR3: TGCAGTGCGGTATGGACAGGGCGGTGGGCAGAGACCCAGTACTTC.

This clonotype was seen many times. V gene TRBV2 combines with J gene TRBJ2-5, with a possible D match to TRBD2 (6 bases). The CDR3 has 14 amino acids. V lost 3 bases, J lost 4 bases, and 12 bases lay in between. Germline lookup yields CDR1 SNHLY and CDR2 FYNNEI. The CDR3 here is CASSDVRGGETQYF. Written as DNA, the CDR3 is TGTGCCAGCAGTGATGTTCGGGGAGGAGAGACCCAGTACTTC.

This chain links TRBV6-1 with TRBJ2-1; D is unclear. Trimming took 1 base from V and 0 from J, leaving 10 bases between them. This CDR3 has 16 amino acids. In germline, CDR1 is MNHNS, CDR2 SASEGT. CDR3 loop: CASSEVGQSSYNEQFF. The CDR3 DNA is TGTGCCAGCAGTGAAGTCGGTCAGAGCTCCTACAATGAGCAGTTCTTC.

This clonotype was picked up many times. The gene calls are TRBV5-1 and TRBJ2-7; 10 nucleotides agree with TRBD1. The CDR3 loop spans 15 amino acids. The J segment lost 5 bases and the V segment lost 0 bases, leaving 5 bases of the junction unmatched. Germline loops: CDR1 SGHRS, CDR2 YFSETQ. CDR3 DNA sequence: TGCGCCAGCAGCTTGGGGGGACAGGGGTTCGACGAGCAGTACTTC. The encoded protein is CASSLGGQGFDEQYF.

This clonotype was recorded many times. The rearrangement joins TRBV6-2 or TRBV6-3 to TRBJ2-7, with D hard to call. CDR1 is MNHEY, CDR2 SVGEGT, per germline. Trimming removed 6 bases from V and 3 bases from J, with 9 bases in between. The CDR3 is 12 residues long. CDR3 DNA sequence: TGTGCCAGCAGCCCCCGACACTACGAGCAGTACTTC. Its protein product is CASSPRHYEQYF.

Many counts were recorded for this clonotype. This sequence joins TRBV12-3 or TRBV12-4 and TRBJ2-5, with 11 positions matching TRBD2. CDR3 size: 16 residues. J was trimmed by 1 base and V by 6 bases; bases with no gene match: 7. Written as DNA, the CDR3 is TGTGCCAGCAGCCTAGCGGGGGGTCCTTTCCAAGAGACCCAGTACTTC. It translates to CASSLAGGPFQETQYF.

The rearrangement uses TRBV20-1 and TRBJ2-5, with TRBD2 matching over 14 bases. V was pared by 1 base and J by 5 bases, with 3 bases of the junction left unmatched. CDR1 and CDR2 from the germline V gene are DFQATT and SNEGSKA (reference sequence). The length of the CDR3 is 15 residues. This CDR3 is CSARVGTSGSETQYF. CDR3 DNA: TGCAGTGCTAGAGTAGGGACTAGCGGGAGCGAGACCCAGTACTTC.

This clonotype was observed many times. V is TRBV12-3 or TRBV12-4 and J is TRBJ2-7; D is unresolved. Trimming cost V 6 bases and J 6 bases, with 12 bases left between them. This CDR3 is built from 12 residues. In DNA, the CDR3 is TGTGCCAGCAGCCATACGTGGATCGAGCAGTACTTC. Amino acids: CASSHTWIEQYF.

The chain joins TRBV30 to TRBJ1-2; TRBD1 is a possible D gene (6 bases). Germline assignment: CDR1 GTSNPN and CDR2 SVGIG (reference sequence). The CDR3 has 14 residues. Trimming shortened V by 6 bases and J by 5 bases, and 19 bases separated the two germline ends. The CDR3 loop is CACSRPGQAYGYTF. DNA of the CDR3: TGTGCCTGTTCTAGGCCGGGACAAGCGTATGGCTACACCTTC.

The chain links TRBV6-5 to TRBJ2-7; D call uncertain. The CDR3 is made up of 15 amino acids. V lost 4 bases, J lost 2 bases, and 15 bases lay in between. Germline loops: CDR1 MNHEY, CDR2 SVGAGI. CDR3 nucleotides: TGTGCCAGCAGTTCGGTCGCCTTGGGGACCTACGAGCAGTACTTC. Residues: CASSSVALGTYEQYF.

This clonotype was found many times. The rearrangement joins TRBV12-3 or TRBV12-4 to TRBJ1-5; D is possibly TRBD1 (5 bases). Trimming stripped 2 bases from V and 7 bases from J, with 12 bases between. This CDR3 is built from 14 residues. The CDR3, as DNA: TGTGCCAGCAGTTTAAGGCAGGGTCAGCAGCCCCAGCATTTT. Protein product: CASSLRQGQQPQHF.

This clonotype was detected ten times or more. The chain joins TRBV27 to TRBJ1-1; D may be TRBD1 (5 bases). The ends were cut back, 8 bases at V and 6 bases at J, with 13 bases in the middle. Germline V gene sequence: CDR1 MNHEY, CDR2 SMNVEV (reference sequence). There are 12 residues in the CDR3. In nucleotides, the CDR3 is TGTGCCAGCGGGGGAGTGGGGCCTGAAGCTTTCTTT. Protein product: CASGGVGPEAFF.

For this clonotype: Just one base apart from a much larger clone, this may be a read error. The CDR3 DNA reads TGTGCCAGCAGCCCTGCGGACAGCTTGAAGTTCTCTACCTCAAACTATGGCTACACCTTC. This translates into CASSPADSLKFSTSNYGYTF. The chain combines TRBV4-2 with TRBJ1-2; perhaps TRBD1 as D (6 bases). Trimming took 4 bases from V and 2 from J, leaving 29 bases between them. CDR3 size: 20 residues. Germline V lookup: CDR1 LGHNA, CDR2 YNFKEQ.

This clonotype has at least ten counts. This chain joins TRBV7-2 and TRBJ1-2; a weak D match, TRBD1 (5 bases). Between the trimmed V and J ends, which lost 4 bases and 8 bases, there was a span of 17 bases. Germline V gene data show CDR1 as SGHTA and CDR2 as FQGNSA. This CDR3 spans 14 amino acids. CDR3 bases: TGTGCCAGCAGCTCAAAAACCGGGACGAGGGGCTACACCTTC. This translates into CASSSKTGTRGYTF.

The chain joins TRBV19 to TRBJ2-2; 10 bases map to TRBD2. The CDR3 has 18 amino acids. Germline CDR1 is LNHDA and CDR2 is SQIVND (reference sequence). The V and J ends lost 5 bases and 7 bases, in that order; junction bases with no gene match: 16. The CDR3: CASSAAPLAGVLGGELFF. In DNA, the CDR3 is TGTGCCAGTAGTGCGGCACCCCTAGCGGGGGTTCTAGGCGGGGAGCTGTTTTTT.

This clonotype came up a few times. The chain recombines TRBV12-3 or TRBV12-4 with TRBJ1-1; D gene uncertain. The CDR3 has 15 residues. V shed 6 bases and J shed 1 base, with 15 bases lying between them. The CDR3 bases are TGTGCCAGCAGCCCGCCGTCACCAAGGAACACTGAAGCTTTCTTT. As protein: CASSPPSPRNTEAFF.

The genes are TRBV9 and TRBJ2-7; possibly TRBD1 for D (5 bases). Germline V gene data show CDR1 as SGDLS and CDR2 as YYNGEE. This CDR3 is built from 15 residues. The V gene lost 1 base and the J gene lost 3 bases, with 14 bases spanning the gap. CDR3 sequence reads: CASSVINRNNYEQYF. CDR3 bases: TGTGCCAGCAGCGTAATCAACAGGAACAACTACGAGCAGTACTTC. The complete variable domain, with remaining parts taken from reference TRBV9 and TRBJ2-7, reads DSGVTQTPKHLITATGQRVTLRCSPRSGDLSVYWYQQSLDQGLQFLIQYYNGEERAKGNILERFSAQQFPDLHSELNLSSLELGDSALYFCASSVINRNNYEQYFGPGTRLTVT.

Many counts were recorded for this clonotype. This rearrangement joins TRBV11-1 to TRBJ2-7; the D is unclear. The germline CDR1 and CDR2 sequences are SGHAT and FQDESV (reference sequence). This CDR3 region has 14 residues. Trimming stripped 1 base from V and 2 bases from J, with 9 bases between. The CDR3 spells CASSLGLSPYEQYF. CDR3 DNA: TGTGCCAGCAGCTTAGGCCTGAGCCCCTACGAGCAGTACTTC.

This clonotype was seen a few times. This chain links TRBV6-1 with TRBJ2-3; no clear D. Germline V gene data show CDR1 as MNHNS and CDR2 as SASEGT. Trimming cost V 7 bases and J 4 bases, with 18 bases left between them. The CDR3 has 15 residues. The CDR3 sequence: CASTVRPLEADTQYF. DNA for the CDR3: TGTGCCAGCACGGTTCGACCGCTCGAGGCAGATACGCAGTATTTT.

This clonotype was picked up many times. CDR3 amino acids: CASSVEGTGANVLTF. In nucleotides, the CDR3 is TGTGCCAGCAGCGTAGAGGGGACTGGGGCCAACGTCCTGACTTTC. The chain carries TRBV9 and TRBJ2-6, with D possibly matching TRBD1 (5 bases). CDR1 is SGDLS and CDR2 is YYNGEE in the germline V gene. V lost 0 bases to trimming and J lost 2 bases, with 6 bases between them. This CDR3 is built from 15 residues.

This chain links TRBV11-2 with TRBJ2-2; no reliable D call. Trimming shortened V by 0 bases and J by 5 bases, and 7 bases separated the two germline ends. Germline-derived CDR1 and CDR2 are SGHAT and FQNNGV. The CDR3 consists of 14 residues. The CDR3 DNA reads as TGTGCCAGCAGCTTAGATCTGCCTACCGGGGAGCTGTTTTTT. It translates to CASSLDLPTGELFF.

In its sample, this clonotype was seen a few times. A read error may be the cause here, since a much bigger clone is one base away. The chain is built from TRBV27 and TRBJ1-2; 8 bases fit TRBD1. Germline V gene data show CDR1 as MNHEY and CDR2 as SMNVEV (reference sequence). The CDR3 covers 17 residues. J was trimmed by 4 bases and V by 5 bases; bases with no gene match: 15. CDR3 DNA: TGTGCCAGCAGTCCCGGCTCCGGGACAGGAATTGGCTATGGCTACACCTTC. Translating it yields CASSPGSGTGIGYGYTF.

This clonotype was picked up many times. This chain links TRBV6-5 with TRBJ1-5, with 9 bases identical to TRBD1. Germline CDR1 MNHEY, CDR2 SVGAGI. The CDR3 runs to 14 residues. The V segment lost 5 bases and the J segment 6 bases; nucleotides outside the gene matches: 5. In DNA, the CDR3 is TGTGCCAGCAGTAACAGGGGGCCCAGTCAGCCCCAGCATTTT. This translates into CASSNRGPSQPQHF.

This clonotype has ten or more counts. The genes are TRBV12-3 or TRBV12-4 and TRBJ1-1; 9 positions agree with TRBD1. Losses at the gene ends were 6 bases for V and 1 base for J; bases not matched to a gene: 0. CDR3 length: 13 residues. The CDR3 protein is CASRTGGNTEAFF. In nucleotides, the CDR3 is TGTGCCAGCAGGACAGGGGGGAACACTGAAGCTTTCTTT.

This clonotype was counted ten times or more. The chain couples TRBV6-5 to TRBJ2-7; no definite D call. V was shortened by 1 base and J by 6 bases, with 10 bases between the two germline ends. The CDR3 consists of 13 residues. CDR1 is MNHEY and CDR2 is SVGAGI in the germline V gene. CDR3 DNA sequence: TGTGCCAGCAGTTACTGGAAGGGCTCCGAGCAGTACTTC. As protein: CASSYWKGSEQYF.

This clonotype was seen repeatedly, ten times or more. The V gene is TRBV10-3, the J gene TRBJ2-5; 7 nucleotides agree with TRBD1. This CDR3 is built from 15 residues. V dropped 2 bases and J dropped 4; count of bases not matched to a gene: 7. Germline V gene lookup returns CDR1 ENHRY and CDR2 SYGVKD. The CDR3 sequence is CAISEVLTGAETQYF. The CDR3 coding sequence is TGTGCCATCAGTGAGGTGTTAACAGGGGCAGAGACCCAGTACTTC.

This clonotype was counted at least ten times. The chain carries TRBV20-1 and TRBJ1-2; D is unresolved. The V and J ends lost 1 base and 3 bases respectively, with 9 bases between them. CDR3 length equals 13 residues. Germline CDR1 is DFQATT and CDR2 is SNEGSKA (reference sequence). The CDR3 nucleotides are TGCAGTGCTAGAGGAGGTACAGACTATGGCTACACCTTC. It is translated as CSARGGTDYGYTF.

This clonotype was detected ten times or more. The chain carries TRBV6-5 and TRBJ1-2; the D gene is possibly TRBD1 (5 bases). The V and J ends lost 8 bases and 6 bases respectively, with 19 bases between them. CDR3 length: 14 residues. The germline V gene encodes CDR1 MNHEY and CDR2 SVGAGI. The CDR3 spells CASVRAGLTDGYTF. CDR3 in DNA: TGTGCCAGCGTTAGGGCAGGGCTGACGGATGGCTACACCTTC.

The genes are TRBV5-4 and TRBJ1-3; D not resolved. The V gene's germline CDR1 is SGHNT and CDR2 YYREEE (reference sequence). Trimming cost V 1 base and J 5 bases, with 22 bases left between them. The CDR3 has 18 amino acids. The CDR3 reads CASSLTPTLSITRNTIYF. The DNA of the CDR3 is TGTGCCAGCAGCTTGACCCCAACTCTGTCGATTACCCGAAACACCATATATTTT.

This clonotype has a count of ten or more. The CDR3 DNA is TGTGCCAGCAGCCCCTCTGTCCAACACAATCAGCCCCAGCATTTT. Its translation: CASSPSVQHNQPQHF. The chain couples TRBV6-1 to TRBJ1-5; D remains ambiguous. The germline V gene encodes CDR1 MNHNS and CDR2 SASEGT. Trimming shortened V by 6 bases and J by 3 bases, and 15 bases separated the two germline ends. This CDR3 is built from 15 residues.

This clonotype was counted at least ten times. V is TRBV28 and J is TRBJ2-7, with a weak D call TRBD2 (5 bases). Germline V lookup: CDR1 MDHEN, CDR2 SYDVKM. Trimming took 4 bases from V and 2 from J, leaving 15 bases between them. This CDR3 has 15 residues. CDR3 coding DNA: TGTGCCAGCAGTTCTCCGGGGTCGCCTCCCTACGAGCAGTACTTC. Residues: CASSSPGSPPYEQYF.